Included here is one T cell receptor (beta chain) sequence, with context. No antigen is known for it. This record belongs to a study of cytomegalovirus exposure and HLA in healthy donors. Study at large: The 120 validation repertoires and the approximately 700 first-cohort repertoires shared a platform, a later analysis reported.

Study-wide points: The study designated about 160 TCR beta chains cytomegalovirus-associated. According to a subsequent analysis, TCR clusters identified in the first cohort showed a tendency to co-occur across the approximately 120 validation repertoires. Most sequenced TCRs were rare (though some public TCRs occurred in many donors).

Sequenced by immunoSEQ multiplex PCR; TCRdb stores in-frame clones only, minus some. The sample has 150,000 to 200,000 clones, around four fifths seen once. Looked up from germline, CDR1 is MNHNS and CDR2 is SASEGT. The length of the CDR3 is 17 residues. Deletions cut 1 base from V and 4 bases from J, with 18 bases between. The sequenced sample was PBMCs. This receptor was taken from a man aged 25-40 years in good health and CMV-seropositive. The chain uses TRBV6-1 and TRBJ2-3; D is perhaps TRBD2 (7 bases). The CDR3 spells CASSEGVGGGPPDTQYF. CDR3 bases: TGTGCCAGCAGTGAAGGCGTTGGGGGGGGGCCCCCAGATACGCAGTATTTT.